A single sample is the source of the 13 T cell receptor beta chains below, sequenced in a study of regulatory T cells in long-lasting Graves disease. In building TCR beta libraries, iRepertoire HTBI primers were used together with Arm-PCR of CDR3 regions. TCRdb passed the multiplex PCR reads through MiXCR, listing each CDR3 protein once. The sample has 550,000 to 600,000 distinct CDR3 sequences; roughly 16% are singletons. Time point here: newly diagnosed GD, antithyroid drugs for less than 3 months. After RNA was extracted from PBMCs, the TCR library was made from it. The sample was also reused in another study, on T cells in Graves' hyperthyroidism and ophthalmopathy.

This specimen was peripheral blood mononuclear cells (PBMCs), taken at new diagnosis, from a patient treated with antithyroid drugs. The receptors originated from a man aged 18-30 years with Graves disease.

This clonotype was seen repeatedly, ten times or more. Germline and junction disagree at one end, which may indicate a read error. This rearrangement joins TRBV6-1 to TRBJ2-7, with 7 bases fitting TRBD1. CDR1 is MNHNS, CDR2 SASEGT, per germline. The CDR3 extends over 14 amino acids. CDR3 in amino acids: CACSGVRDSYEQYF. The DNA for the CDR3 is TGTGCCTGCAGCGGAGTCCGGGACAGCTACGAGCAGTACTTC.

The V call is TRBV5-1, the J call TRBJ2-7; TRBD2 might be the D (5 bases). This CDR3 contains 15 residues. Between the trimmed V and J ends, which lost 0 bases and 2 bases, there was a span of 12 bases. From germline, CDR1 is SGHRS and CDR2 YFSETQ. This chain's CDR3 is CASSLGGNSPYEQYF. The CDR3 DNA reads TGCGCCAGCAGCTTGGGAGGGAATAGCCCCTACGAGCAGTACTTC.

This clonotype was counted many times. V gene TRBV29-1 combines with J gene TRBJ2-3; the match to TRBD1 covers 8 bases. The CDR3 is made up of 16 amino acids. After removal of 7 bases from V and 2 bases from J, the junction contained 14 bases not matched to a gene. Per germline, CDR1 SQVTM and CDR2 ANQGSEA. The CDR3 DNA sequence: TGCAGCGCCGATGGGACAGGATCACAATCCACAGATACGCAGTATTTT. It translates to CSADGTGSQSTDTQYF.

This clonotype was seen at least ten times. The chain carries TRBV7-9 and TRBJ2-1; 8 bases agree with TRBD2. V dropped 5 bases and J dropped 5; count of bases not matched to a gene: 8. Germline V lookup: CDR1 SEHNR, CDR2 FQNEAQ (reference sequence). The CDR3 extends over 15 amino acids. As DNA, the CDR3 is TGTGCCAGCAGCGCGCCCACTAGCGGAAACAATGAGCAGTTCTTC. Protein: CASSAPTSGNNEQFF.

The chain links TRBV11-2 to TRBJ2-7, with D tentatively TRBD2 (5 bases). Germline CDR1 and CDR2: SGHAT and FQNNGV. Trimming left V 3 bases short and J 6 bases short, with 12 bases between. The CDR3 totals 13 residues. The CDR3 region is CASSFPTSGEQYF. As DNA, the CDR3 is TGTGCCAGCAGCTTTCCAACTAGTGGCGAGCAGTACTTC.

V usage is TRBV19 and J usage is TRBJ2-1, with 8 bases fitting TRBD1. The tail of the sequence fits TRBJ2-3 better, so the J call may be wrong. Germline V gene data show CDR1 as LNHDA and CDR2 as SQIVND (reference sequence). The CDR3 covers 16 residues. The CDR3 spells CASRRGYRGTTDTQYF. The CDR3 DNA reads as TGTGCCAGTAGGAGAGGATACAGGGGGACCACAGATACGCAGTATTTT.

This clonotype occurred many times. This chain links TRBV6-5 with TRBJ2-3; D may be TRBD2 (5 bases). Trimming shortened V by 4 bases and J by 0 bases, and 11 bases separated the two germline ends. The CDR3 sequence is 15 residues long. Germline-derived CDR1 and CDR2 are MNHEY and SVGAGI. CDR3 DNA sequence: TGTGCCAGCAGTTCCCGGACTGATAGCACAGATACGCAGTATTTT. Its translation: CASSSRTDSTDTQYF.

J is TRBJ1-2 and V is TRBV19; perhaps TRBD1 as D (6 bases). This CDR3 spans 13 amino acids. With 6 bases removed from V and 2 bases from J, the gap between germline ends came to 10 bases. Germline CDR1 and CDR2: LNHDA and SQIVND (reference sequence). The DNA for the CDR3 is TGTGCCAGTAGGACCGACAGGAACTATGGCTACACCTTC. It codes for CASRTDRNYGYTF.

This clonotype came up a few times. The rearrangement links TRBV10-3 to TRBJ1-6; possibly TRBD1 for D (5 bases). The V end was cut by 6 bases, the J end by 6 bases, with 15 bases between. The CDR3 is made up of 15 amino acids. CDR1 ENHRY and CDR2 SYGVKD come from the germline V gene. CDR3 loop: CAIRSRIGGNSPLHF. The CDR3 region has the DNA TGTGCCATCAGGTCTAGGATCGGGGGTAATTCACCCCTCCACTTT.

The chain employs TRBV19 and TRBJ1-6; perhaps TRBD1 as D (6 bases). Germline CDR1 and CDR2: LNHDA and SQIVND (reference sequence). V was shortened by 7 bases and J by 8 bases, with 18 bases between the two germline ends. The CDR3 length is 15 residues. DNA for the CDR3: TGTGCCAGTACCCTCCGCGGCAGGGGTGATTCACCCCTCCACTTT. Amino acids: CASTLRGRGDSPLHF.

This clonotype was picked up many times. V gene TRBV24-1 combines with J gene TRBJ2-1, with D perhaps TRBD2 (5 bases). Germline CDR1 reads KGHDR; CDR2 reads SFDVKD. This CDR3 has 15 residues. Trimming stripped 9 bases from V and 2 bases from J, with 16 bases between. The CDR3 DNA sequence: TGTGCCACCGGGGAGAGTACGTCGACCTACAATGAGCAGTTCTTC. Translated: CATGESTSTYNEQFF.

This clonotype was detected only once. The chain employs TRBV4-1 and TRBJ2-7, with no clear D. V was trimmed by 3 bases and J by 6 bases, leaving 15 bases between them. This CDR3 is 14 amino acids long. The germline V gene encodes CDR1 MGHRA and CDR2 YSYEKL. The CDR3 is CASSQVAEVGEQYF. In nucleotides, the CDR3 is TGCGCCAGCAGCCAGGTCGCTGAGGTTGGCGAGCAGTACTTC.

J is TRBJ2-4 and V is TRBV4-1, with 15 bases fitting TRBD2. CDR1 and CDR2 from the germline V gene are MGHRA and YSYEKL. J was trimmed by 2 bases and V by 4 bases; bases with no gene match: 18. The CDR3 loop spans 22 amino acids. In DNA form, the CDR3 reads TGCGCCAGCAGCCCCCAACCCCCTGGCGGACTAGCGGGAGGGGTGACCAAAAACATTCAGTACTTC. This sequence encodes CASSPQPPGGLAGGVTKNIQYF.